This entry features one T cell receptor (beta chain) sequence. Its antigen is currently not known. Qualities for individual bases were not recorded, and no much larger clone is one base off. Receptor amplification or capture employed the immunoSEQ multiplex PCR assay. For the multiplex PCR, a mixture combining 60 forward primers for TCR Vbeta segments and 13 reverse primers for TCR Jbeta segments was used. Amplification of the CDR3 region of rearranged TCR beta genes was performed with a multiplex PCR assay on genomic DNA. The amplified TCR beta libraries were sequenced on the Illumina HiSeq System as 87-base-pair reads. On the authors' methods: A later analysis tallied 70 million to 100 million unique TCR beta chains across the 610 or so repertoires, and about 12 million of those chains were shared by two or more donors. Raw reads were error-corrected and collapsed into unique sequences by a nearest-neighbor algorithm in which closely related sequences were merged to remove PCR and sequencing errors. V, D and J gene segments were assigned by aligning CDR3 sequences to IMGT reference sequences. Each retained sequence needed at least a six-nucleotide match to both a V gene segment and a J gene segment. A rearrangement counted as productive if the CDR3 had no stop codons and remained in frame with V and J, and every other rearrangement counted as non-productive. Following IMGT convention, CDR3 was defined as the stretch from the second conserved V-encoded cysteine to the conserved J-encoded phenylalanine. Sequences without an unambiguous match to a single V gene segment were excluded from the earlier analysis of about 600 of the donors. An earlier analysis of several hundred of the donors classified V segments as functional when productive rearrangements were above 56.7% and as segregating when the standard deviation between donors was above 5%. A statistical classification framework was developed to diagnose cytomegalovirus status using the catalog of TCR beta chain sequences. A later analysis assigned V and J genes by comparing TCR nucleotide sequences with IMGT/GENE-DB human TR gene sequences. In a later analysis, CDR3 sequences and most-parsimonious VDJ recombination scenarios were assigned using the TCRdist pipeline. In a later analysis, each TCR beta chain was defined by its CDR3 amino acid sequence together with its V-gene family, and reads lacking a unique V-gene family were excluded. As a way to deal with suspected cross-contamination and a sequencing artifact, a later analysis dropped roughly 620 nucleotide sequences that were highly shared and had low generation probability. In a later analysis, a clonal expansion index for each public chain was calculated from normalized within-repertoire ranks of inferred template counts. In a later analysis, generation probabilities were computed using a VDJ recombination model fitted to out-of-frame rearrangements, and the results were checked against IGoR. In a later analysis, TCR-TCR, TCR-HLA and TCR-CMV co-occurrence was scored with hypergeometric tests, and a repertoire-size bias correction was applied to TCR pairs. In a later analysis, false discovery rates were estimated by permuting HLA or CMV assignments 20 times. In a later analysis, co-occurring TCRs were grouped using DBSCAN, and TCRdist sequence similarity was added for clustering within HLA-allele-positive subsets. For co-occurrence clustering, repertoires with fewer than 30,000 or more than 120,000 public chains were excluded, along with several repertoires with anomalous nucleotide sharing. In TCRdb, the immuneACCESS table is reduced to in-frame sequences with V and J assigned. These tables do not hold every clone; where another copy was compared, an unresolved V gene accounts for under half, and the others remain unexplained. That table is the source of V, J and clone size, and D and trimming were worked out from the DNA. The sample includes roughly 110,000 clones, with around three quarters observed a single time. The top ten clones comprise 7.8% of the sample.

This record belongs to a study of cytomegalovirus exposure and HLA in healthy donors (dated by TCRdb to about 2017). About the study as a whole: In an earlier analysis of several hundred of the donors, about 260 Gb of sequence data and 90 million to 130 million unique TCR beta sequences from about 180 million T cells were reported. Donor age, sex, ethnicity and CMV serostatus were collected together with the repertoire data. A later analysis re-examined previously published TCR beta repertoires from about 670 donors and added high-resolution HLA genotyping to investigate patterns of TCR occurrence. Every repertoire in the discovery cohort had been generated on one and the same sequencing platform. The study aimed to test whether signatures of past pathogen exposure could be identified by cataloging public T cell receptors. Several DR-DQ haplotypes were handled as single units for association and clustering, since linkage in the cohort was strong. In a later genetic analysis, genome-wide SNP genotypes for about three fifths of the 666 donors were used, and that subset was treated as a discovery cohort. Class I and class II HLA loci were covered by the typing at four-digit resolution. The number of typed donors differed by locus: roughly 620-640 for A, B, C, DRB1 and DQB1; 522 for DQA1; around 580 for DPA1; and some 430 for DPB1. In addition to the first cohort of 666 subjects, a separate validation cohort of around 110 different subjects was used. An earlier analysis of 500 to 650 of the donors applied high-throughput TCR beta sequencing to assess whether each TCR beta V gene segment acted as functional or pseudogenic. The later analysis used no new phenotypic data to find candidate immune exposures, relying instead on TCR beta sequences and their occurrence across donors. An early release that covered fewer than 750 HLA-typed donors contained approximately 290 gigabases of sequencing data and 65 million to 100 million unique TCR sequences. The genetic ancestry cluster associated with self-reported Caucasian donors included about 81% of the 398 genotyped donors. The study used immunosequencing to profile the T cell repertoires of several hundred subjects and linked those repertoires to cytomegalovirus serostatus. Across some 400 genotyped donors of the cohort, an average of roughly 200,000 unique TCR beta nucleotide sequences per donor were sequenced, and roughly 20% of those sequences were non-productive. High-throughput TCR immunosequencing, statistical association of individual TCRs with disease status, and machine learning were combined to predict cytomegalovirus infection status.

The cohort comprised around 700 healthy bone marrow donors. At the time of sampling, all cohort members were nominally healthy, though unrecorded immune exposures were likely present. The donor was CMV seronegative and was included in the group of over 300 seronegative cohort members. A peripheral blood sample was collected from each donor, and TCR beta sequencing was performed on peripheral blood mononuclear cells. The Qiagen DNeasy Blood Extraction Kit was used to extract genomic DNA from the blood cell samples. What the authors observed across the whole study: When HLA alleles, especially DR and DQ, strongly co-occurred, attributing TCR associations to individual alleles was difficult. Presence/absence analyses assumed roughly uniform sequencing depth across donors, an assumption that may not hold. Because the 87-base-pair reads could not distinguish some IMGT-functional V segments, including TRBV6-2 and TRBV6-3, those segments were excluded. A group of highly shared sequence variants was considered likely to be a technical artifact of the sequencing pipeline. CMV serostatus was the only immune exposure information available for the cohort. Only TCR beta chains were sequenced in this cohort, and the absence of alpha or paired-chain data limited detectable features. According to a later analysis, parvovirus B19, influenza, CMV and Epstein-Barr virus appeared linked to several top co-occurrence clusters. Most CMV-associated TCR beta chains appeared to be HLA-restricted in a later analysis, and the HLA associations seemed to be driven largely by CMV exposure. The study gave a list of 150 to 200 TCR beta chains associated with cytomegalovirus. Because counts were too low, about 18 rarely observed V segments, including chromosome 9 orphons, were excluded from the earlier analysis of some 590 of the donors. A later genetic analysis reported fewer N-insertions in productive TCRs among donors in an Asian-associated ancestry cluster than the roughly 620-donor mean. Across donors, most TCR sequences were observed very rarely, whereas some public TCRs were present in many individuals. In an earlier analysis of some 640 of the donors, most TCR beta V segments were observed in productive rearrangements about 87% or about 30% of the time, broadly matching IMGT annotations. A further reported finding was that TCR beta sequences accurately predicted the HLA-A and HLA-B alleles for most subjects in the first cohort. According to a later analysis, TCR association rates differed among HLA loci, with DRB1 alleles showing the most associated TCRs and HLA-C alleles showing the fewest. Cytomegalovirus status was reported to be diagnosed by the classifier with high specificity and sensitivity in both the original and validation cohorts. V-gene and J-gene trimming of TCR beta chains was associated with a missense DCLRE1C variant in a later genetic analysis, and the association was replicated in an independent cohort. Correlated functional status among segregating V segments might reflect linkage disequilibrium, but an unknown experimental factor could not be ruled out. At a false discovery rate of 0.05, a later analysis linked fewer than 20,000 TCR beta sequences to specific HLA alleles. Because HLA typing was unavailable for some donors at each locus, only the typed subset was used in association tests. According to the authors, the approach could potentially be generalized to other disease states and immunological phenotypes. A later analysis found that HLA-associated TCR beta chains were more clonally expanded and had lower generation probabilities than equally common non-associated chains. In vitro tests confirmed that a few of the cytomegalovirus-associated TCR beta chains recognize cytomegalovirus antigens.

Trimming costs V 4 bases and J 0 bases, and their ends lie 14 bases apart. CDR3 length: 16 amino acids, cysteine to phenylalanine. Only the CDR3 portion is preserved as DNA: 48 bases, with reading frame beginning at the first base. The CDR1 and CDR2 encoded by the germline V gene are SGHDT and YYEEEE. This chain joins TRBV5-6 to TRBJ2-1, with the D gene too uncertain to name. Sequencing was carried out using PBMCs. The receptor was derived from a man aged 25-45 years in good health and CMV-seronegative. DNA sequence: TGTGCCAGCAGCGGCCGGGTCCGAAGCTCCTACAATGAGCAGTTCTTC. The encoded protein is CASSGRVRSSYNEQFF.